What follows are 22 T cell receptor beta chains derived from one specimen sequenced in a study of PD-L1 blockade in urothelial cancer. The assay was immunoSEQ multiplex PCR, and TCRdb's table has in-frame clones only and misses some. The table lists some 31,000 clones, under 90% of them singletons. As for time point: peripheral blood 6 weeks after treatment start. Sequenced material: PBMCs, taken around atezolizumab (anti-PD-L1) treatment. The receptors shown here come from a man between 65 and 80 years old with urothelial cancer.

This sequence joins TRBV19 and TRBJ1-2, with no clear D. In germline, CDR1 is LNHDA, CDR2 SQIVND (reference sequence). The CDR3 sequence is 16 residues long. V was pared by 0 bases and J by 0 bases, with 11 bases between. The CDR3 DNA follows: TGTGCCAGTAGTATAGAGCGGGGAAGAACTAACTATGGCTACACCTTC. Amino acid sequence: CASSIERGRTNYGYTF.

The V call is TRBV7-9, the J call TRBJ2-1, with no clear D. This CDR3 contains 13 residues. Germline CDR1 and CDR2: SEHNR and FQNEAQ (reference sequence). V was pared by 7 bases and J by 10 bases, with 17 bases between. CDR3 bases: TGTGCCAGCATCCCCCCCCACACGTGGGAGCAGTTCTTC. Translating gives CASIPPHTWEQFF.

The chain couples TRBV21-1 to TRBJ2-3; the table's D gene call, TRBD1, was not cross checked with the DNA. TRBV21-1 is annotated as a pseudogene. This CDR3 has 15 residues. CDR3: CASSPGTGCTDTQYF. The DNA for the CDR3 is TGTGCCAGCAGCCCCGGGACAGGGTGCACAGATACGCAGTATTTT.

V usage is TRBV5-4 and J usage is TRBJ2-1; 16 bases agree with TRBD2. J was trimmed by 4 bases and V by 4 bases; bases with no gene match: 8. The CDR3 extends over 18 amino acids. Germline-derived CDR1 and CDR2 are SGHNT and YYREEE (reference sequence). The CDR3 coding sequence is TGTGCCAGCAGCCCCGGGACTAGCGGGAGGGCCAATTACAATGAGCAGTTCTTC. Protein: CASSPGTSGRANYNEQFF.

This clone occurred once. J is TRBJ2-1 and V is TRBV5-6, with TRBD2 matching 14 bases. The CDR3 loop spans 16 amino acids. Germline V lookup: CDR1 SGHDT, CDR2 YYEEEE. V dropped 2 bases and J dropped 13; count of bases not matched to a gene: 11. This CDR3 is CASSLEPGLAGVVQFF. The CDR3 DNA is TGTGCCAGCAGCTTAGAACCGGGACTAGCGGGAGTAGTACAGTTCTTC.

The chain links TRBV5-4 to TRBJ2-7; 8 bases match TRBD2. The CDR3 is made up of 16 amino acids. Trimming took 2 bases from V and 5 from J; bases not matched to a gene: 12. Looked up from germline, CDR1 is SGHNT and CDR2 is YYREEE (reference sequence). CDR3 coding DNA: TGTGCCAGCAGCTTTAGTCCCGGGAGGGCCCTCCACGAGCAGTACTTC. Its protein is CASSFSPGRALHEQYF.

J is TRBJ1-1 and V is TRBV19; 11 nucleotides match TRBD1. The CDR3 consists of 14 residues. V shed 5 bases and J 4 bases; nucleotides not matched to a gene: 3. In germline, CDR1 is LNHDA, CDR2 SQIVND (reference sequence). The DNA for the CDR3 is TGTGCCAGTAGTTCGGGGACAGGGGGCACTGAAGCTTTCTTT. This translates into CASSSGTGGTEAFF.

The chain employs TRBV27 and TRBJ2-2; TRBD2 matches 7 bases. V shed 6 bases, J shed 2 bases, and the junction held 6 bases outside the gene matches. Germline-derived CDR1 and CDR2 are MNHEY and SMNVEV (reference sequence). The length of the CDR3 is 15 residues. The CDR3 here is CASRRLAANTGELFF. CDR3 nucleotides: TGTGCCAGCAGACGACTAGCAGCTAACACCGGGGAGCTGTTTTTT.

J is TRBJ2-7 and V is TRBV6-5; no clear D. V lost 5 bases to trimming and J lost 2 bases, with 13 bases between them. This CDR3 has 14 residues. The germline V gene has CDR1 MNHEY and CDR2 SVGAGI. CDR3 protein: CASSPLTATYEQYF. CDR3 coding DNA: TGTGCCAGCAGTCCCTTGACTGCTACCTACGAGCAGTACTTC.

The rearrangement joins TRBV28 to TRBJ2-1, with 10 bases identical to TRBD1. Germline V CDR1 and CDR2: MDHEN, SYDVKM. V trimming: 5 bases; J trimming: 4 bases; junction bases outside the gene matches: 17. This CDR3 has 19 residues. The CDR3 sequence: CASSPFTTRGQGSYNEQFF. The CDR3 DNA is TGTGCCAGCAGTCCCTTTACCACCCGGGGACAGGGGTCGTACAATGAGCAGTTCTTC.

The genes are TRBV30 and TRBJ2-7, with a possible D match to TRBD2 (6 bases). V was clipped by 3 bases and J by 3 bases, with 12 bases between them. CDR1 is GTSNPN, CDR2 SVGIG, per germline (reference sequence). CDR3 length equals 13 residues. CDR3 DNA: TGTGCCTGGAGCCGGACTAAGTACTACGAGCAGTACTTC. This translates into CAWSRTKYYEQYF.

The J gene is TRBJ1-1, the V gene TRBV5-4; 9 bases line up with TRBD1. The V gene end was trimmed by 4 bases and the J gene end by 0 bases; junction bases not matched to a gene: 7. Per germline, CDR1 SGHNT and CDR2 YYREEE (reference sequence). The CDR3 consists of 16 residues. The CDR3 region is CASSLAGTGMNTEAFF. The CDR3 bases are TGTGCCAGCAGCCTTGCCGGGACAGGGATGAACACTGAAGCTTTCTTT.

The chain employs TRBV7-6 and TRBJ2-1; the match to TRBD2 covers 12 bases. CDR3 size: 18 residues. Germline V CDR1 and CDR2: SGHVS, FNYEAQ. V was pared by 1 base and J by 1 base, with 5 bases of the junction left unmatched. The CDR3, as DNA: TGTGCCAGCAGCTTAGGGGCCGGACTAGCGGGGTCCTACAATGAGCAGTTCTTC. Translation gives CASSLGAGLAGSYNEQFF.

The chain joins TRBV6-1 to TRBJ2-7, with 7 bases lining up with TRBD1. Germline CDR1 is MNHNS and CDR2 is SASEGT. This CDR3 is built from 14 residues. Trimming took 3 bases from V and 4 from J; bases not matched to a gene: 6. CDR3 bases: TGTGCCAGCAGTGAGGACAGGATTTATTACGAGCAGTACTTC. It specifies CASSEDRIYYEQYF.

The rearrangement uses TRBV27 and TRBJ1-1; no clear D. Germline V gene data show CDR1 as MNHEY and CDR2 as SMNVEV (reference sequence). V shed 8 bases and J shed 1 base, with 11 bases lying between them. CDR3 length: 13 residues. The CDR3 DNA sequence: TGTGCCAGCGCCGTCACACCGAACACTGAAGCTTTCTTT. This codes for CASAVTPNTEAFF.

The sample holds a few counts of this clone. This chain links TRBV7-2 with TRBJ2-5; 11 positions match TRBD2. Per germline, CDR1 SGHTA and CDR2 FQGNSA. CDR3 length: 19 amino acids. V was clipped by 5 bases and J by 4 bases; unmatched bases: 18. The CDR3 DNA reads TGTGCCAGCAGCCCGAGCCCCACGATAGCGGGAGGGCTCGGAGAGACCCAGTACTTC. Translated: CASSPSPTIAGGLGETQYF.

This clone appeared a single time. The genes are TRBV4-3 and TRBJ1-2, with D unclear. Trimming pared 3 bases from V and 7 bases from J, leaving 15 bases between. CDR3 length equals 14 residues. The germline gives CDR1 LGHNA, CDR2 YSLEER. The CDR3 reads CASSQRTGLAGYTF. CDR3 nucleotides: TGCGCCAGCAGCCAGAGGACCGGGCTAGCTGGCTACACCTTC.

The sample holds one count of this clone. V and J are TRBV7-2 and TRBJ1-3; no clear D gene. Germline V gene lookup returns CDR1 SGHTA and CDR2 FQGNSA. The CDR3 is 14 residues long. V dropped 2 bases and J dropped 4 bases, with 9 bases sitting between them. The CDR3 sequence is CASSLLFEGNTIYF. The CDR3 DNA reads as TGTGCCAGCAGCTTACTCTTCGAGGGAAACACCATATATTTT.

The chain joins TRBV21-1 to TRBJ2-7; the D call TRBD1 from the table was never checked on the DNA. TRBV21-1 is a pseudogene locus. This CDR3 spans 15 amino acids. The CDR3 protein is CASSKTVQGPYEQYF. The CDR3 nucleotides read TGTGCCAGCAGCAAAACCGTACAGGGGCCCTACGAGCAGTACTTC.

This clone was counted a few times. This chain's CDR3 is CASSDSKNSPLHF. The CDR3 DNA is TGTGCCAGCAGCGACAGCAAGAATTCACCCCTCCACTTT. The chain combines TRBV6-1 with TRBJ1-6, with D tentatively TRBD1 (5 bases). Germline CDR1 is MNHNS and CDR2 is SASEGT. V lost 6 bases and J 7 bases, leaving 10 bases between the germline ends. The CDR3 length is 13 residues.

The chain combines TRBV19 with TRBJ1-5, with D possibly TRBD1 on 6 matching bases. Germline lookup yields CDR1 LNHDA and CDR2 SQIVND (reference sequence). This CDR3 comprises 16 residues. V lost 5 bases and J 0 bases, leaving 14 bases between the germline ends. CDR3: CASSSPGQFSNQPQHF. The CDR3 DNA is TGTGCCAGTAGTTCCCCCGGACAGTTTAGCAATCAGCCCCAGCATTTT.

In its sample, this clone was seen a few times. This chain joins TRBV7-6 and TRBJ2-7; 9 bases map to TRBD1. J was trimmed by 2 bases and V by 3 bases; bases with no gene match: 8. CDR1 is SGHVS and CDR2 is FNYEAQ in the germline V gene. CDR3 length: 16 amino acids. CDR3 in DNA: TGTGCCAGCAGCTTGGGCCAGACAGGGGGAACCTACGAGCAGTACTTC. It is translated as CASSLGQTGGTYEQYF.